Described below is a single TCR beta chain sequence and its context. Germline lookup yields CDR1 SGHTA and CDR2 FQGNSA. The CDR3 covers 19 residues. V was trimmed by 0 bases and J by 2 bases, leaving 20 bases between them. The record originates from a study of blood T cell dynamics during melanoma immunotherapy. Time point: week 3, after first cycle of checkpoint inhibitor. Response was assessed by RECIST 1.1 at 12 weeks, except a couple of rapid progressors. Sequencing used immunoSEQ multiplex PCR; TCRdb keeps in-frame clones, though not all of them. The table lists about 9,000 clones, over 75% of them singletons.

The receptor was derived from a human donor with melanoma. The chain recombines TRBV7-2 with TRBJ1-5; D is possibly TRBD1 (5 bases). This specimen was blood, taken from a patient treated with checkpoint blockade. In DNA, the CDR3 is TGTGCCAGCAGCTTAGCGTCAAACCTAGGGGTTCTGGGCAATCAGCCCCAGCATTTT. The encoded protein is CASSLASNLGVLGNQPQHF.